This passage covers 32 T cell receptor beta chains from one sample sequenced in a study of shared clonotypes between healthy human individuals. Clones were sequenced by immunoSEQ multiplex PCR, and TCRdb holds only the in-frame ones, with some missing. Among some 2,000,000 clones, 95% were seen once, and the ten largest hold roughly 0.13%. Input material: naive CD4+ T cells sorted from blood. Sample subset: CD45RA+ positively selected. The receptors come from a man aged 18 to 35 in good health.

This chain uses TRBV6-5 with TRBJ2-2; 8 bases match TRBD1. The CDR3 consists of 15 residues. After removal of 5 bases from V and 4 bases from J, the junction contained 6 bases not matched to a gene. CDR1 MNHEY and CDR2 SVGAGI come from the germline V gene. CDR3 bases: TGTGCCAGCAGTAAGGACAGGGTCCGCACCGGGGAGCTGTTTTTT. Its protein product is CASSKDRVRTGELFF.

The V and J genes are TRBV6-1 and TRBJ2-7; tentatively, D is TRBD2 (6 bases). The CDR3 covers 14 residues. The germline V and J ends were trimmed by 6 bases and 5 bases, with 17 bases remaining between them. Germline loops: CDR1 MNHNS, CDR2 SASEGT. The CDR3 here is CASSPDGTWDEQYF. The CDR3 DNA follows: TGTGCCAGCAGCCCGGACGGGACTTGGGACGAGCAGTACTTC.

This chain joins TRBV18 and TRBJ1-1; D remains ambiguous. The CDR3 runs to 13 residues. Germline V gives CDR1 KGHSH, CDR2 LQKENI. V was trimmed by 1 base and J by 9 bases, leaving 12 bases between them. The CDR3 sequence: CASSPLNELKAFF. The CDR3 DNA reads TGTGCCAGCTCACCACTAAACGAGTTGAAAGCTTTCTTT.

The V and J genes are TRBV28 and TRBJ2-5; D is unresolved. The end of the DNA aligns better with TRBJ2-7, so the J call may be wrong. Germline assignment: CDR1 MDHEN and CDR2 SYDVKM. The CDR3 runs 11 residues. CDR3 coding DNA: TGTGCCAGCAGTGCCCGTTACGAGCAGTACTTC. Protein sequence: CASSARYEQYF.

V gene TRBV7-9 combines with J gene TRBJ2-1; D possibly corresponds to TRBD1 (6 bases). Trimming stripped 0 bases from V and 9 bases from J, with 12 bases between. This CDR3 is 14 amino acids long. Per germline, CDR1 SEHNR and CDR2 FQNEAQ (reference sequence). CDR3 protein: CASSLATGFGEQFF. Here the CDR3 DNA reads TGTGCCAGCAGCTTAGCTACAGGGTTTGGTGAGCAGTTCTTC.

This clone was picked up many times. The chain is built from TRBV5-6 and TRBJ1-1, with D tentatively TRBD1 (5 bases). CDR3 size: 13 residues. Germline-derived CDR1 and CDR2 are SGHDT and YYEEEE. Trimming pared 0 bases from V and 11 bases from J, leaving 14 bases between. CDR3 sequence: CASSLGQLSGAFF. The CDR3, as DNA: TGTGCCAGCAGCTTGGGACAGCTCTCTGGGGCTTTCTTT.

This sequence joins TRBV9 and TRBJ2-3, with 10 nucleotides matching TRBD1. Germline values: CDR1 SGDLS, CDR2 YYNGEE. The CDR3 has 15 residues. V was clipped by 4 bases and J by 0 bases; unmatched bases: 2. The CDR3 DNA reads as TGTGCCAGCAGCTTGGGACAGGGGAGCACAGATACGCAGTATTTT. Encoded protein: CASSLGQGSTDTQYF.

V usage is TRBV6-1 and J usage is TRBJ2-7, with D perhaps matching TRBD1 (6 bases). CDR1 MNHNS and CDR2 SASEGT come from the germline V gene. The CDR3 runs 15 residues. Trimming took off 3 bases at V and 5 bases at J, with 17 bases between the two ends. The CDR3 DNA reads as TGTGCCAGCAGTGACTCACAGGGTAGAAGGGACGAGCAGTACTTC. It yields the protein CASSDSQGRRDEQYF.

The chain employs TRBV4-2 and TRBJ1-1; D not certain. The V and J ends lost 4 bases and 2 bases respectively, with 14 bases between them. CDR3 length: 15 amino acids. Germline assignment: CDR1 LGHNA and CDR2 YNFKEQ. In DNA form, the CDR3 reads TGTGCCAGCAGCCGCAGCCCGGGCGAAAACACTGAAGCTTTCTTT. Translated, it gives CASSRSPGENTEAFF.

The V and J genes are TRBV5-1 and TRBJ2-7; TRBD1 might be the D (5 bases). V gave up 1 base and J gave up 1 base, with 15 bases separating them. This CDR3 is 16 amino acids long. Germline CDR1 is SGHRS and CDR2 is YFSETQ. The CDR3 coding sequence is TGCGCCAGCAGCTTGTTGCAGGGCCAACTGTCCTACGAGCAGTACTTC. Its protein is CASSLLQGQLSYEQYF. Filled out from reference TRBV5-1 and TRBJ2-7, the complete variable domain reads KAGVTQTPRYLIKTRGQQVTLSCSPISGHRSVSWYQQTPGQGLQFLFEYFSETQRNKGNFPGRFSGRQFSNSRSEMNVSTLELGDSALYLCASSLLQGQLSYEQYFGPGTRLTVT.

On this clone: This CDR3 is also generated by other DNA sequences in the sample. The chain has TRBV7-2 and TRBJ2-7, with D perhaps matching TRBD1 (5 bases). There are 13 residues in the CDR3. V gave up 5 bases and J gave up 0 bases, with 8 bases separating them. CDR1 is SGHTA, CDR2 FQGNSA, per germline. The CDR3 sequence: CASSTGSSYEQYF. The CDR3 coding sequence is TGTGCCAGCAGCACAGGAAGCTCCTACGAGCAGTACTTC.

The V gene is TRBV5-4, the J gene TRBJ2-1, with 9 bases aligning to TRBD1. In germline, CDR1 is SGHNT, CDR2 YYREEE (reference sequence). The CDR3 runs 13 residues. V shed 4 bases, J shed 6 bases, and the junction held 2 bases outside the gene matches. The CDR3 DNA sequence: TGTGCCAGCAGCCAGGGACAGGGCAATGAGCAGTTCTTC. Residues: CASSQGQGNEQFF.

The rearrangement joins TRBV30 to TRBJ2-2, with 8 bases identical to TRBD2. Per germline, CDR1 GTSNPN and CDR2 SVGIG (reference sequence). The V gene end was trimmed by 0 bases and the J gene end by 6 bases; junction bases not matched to a gene: 9. This CDR3 is 16 amino acids long. CDR3 nucleotide sequence: TGTGCCTGGAGTGTACTGAGGACTAGCCAGTCCGGGGAGCTGTTTTTT. The encoded protein is CAWSVLRTSQSGELFF.

The chain joins TRBV6-6 to TRBJ1-5; D is uncertain. CDR3 length: 16 residues. Germline values: CDR1 MNHNY, CDR2 SVGAGI (reference sequence). V dropped 2 bases and J dropped 2 bases, with 13 bases sitting between them. The CDR3 coding sequence is TGTGCCAGCAGTTACCTGGTCTCGGGAGGCAATCAGCCCCAGCATTTT. Protein: CASSYLVSGGNQPQHF.

This chain links TRBV4-1 with TRBJ2-6; 7 nucleotides line up with TRBD1. Unmatched junction bases numbered 9, after V lost 1 base and J lost 0 bases. CDR1 is MGHRA, CDR2 YSYEKL, per germline. There are 19 residues in the CDR3. This chain's CDR3 is CASSQVPGQSISGANVLTF. The CDR3, as DNA: TGCGCCAGCAGCCAAGTCCCGGGACAGTCCATCTCTGGGGCCAACGTCCTGACTTTC.

The chain has TRBV27 and TRBJ2-7, with a weak D call TRBD2 (5 bases). The CDR3 contains 13 residues. CDR1 is MNHEY and CDR2 is SMNVEV in the germline V gene (reference sequence). Trimming removed 3 bases from V and 4 bases from J, with 10 bases in between. The DNA for the CDR3 is TGTGCCAGCAGTTTGAACGGGATGTACGAGCAGTACTTC. It specifies CASSLNGMYEQYF.

The CDR3: CATQPWGTNEKLFF. The CDR3 bases are TGTGCCACCCAACCCTGGGGCACTAATGAAAAACTGTTTTTT. The V gene is TRBV19, the J gene TRBJ1-4, with a tentative D call TRBD1 (5 bases). CDR1 and CDR2 (germline): LNHDA, SQIVND (reference sequence). The length of the CDR3 is 14 residues. The V gene lost 10 bases and the J gene lost 2 bases, with 14 bases spanning the gap. Full variable domain (remainder filled in from reference TRBV19 and TRBJ1-4): DGGITQSPKYLFRKEGQNVTLSCEQNLNHDAMYWYRQDPGQGLRLIYYSQIVNDFQKGDIAEGYSVSREKKESFPLTVTSAQKNPTAFYLCATQPWGTNEKLFFGSGTQLSVL.

This rearrangement joins TRBV14 to TRBJ2-1; 11 bases fit TRBD1. CDR1 is SGHDN and CDR2 is FVKESK in the germline V gene. There are 16 residues in the CDR3. After removal of 4 bases from V and 3 bases from J, the junction contained 5 bases not matched to a gene. CDR3 coding DNA: TGTGCCAGCAGCCGAAGGGGGACAGGGGGCTACAATGAGCAGTTCTTC. Encoded protein: CASSRRGTGGYNEQFF. The variable domain in full, completed from reference TRBV14 and TRBJ2-1, reads EAGVTQFPSHSVIEKGQTVTLRCDPISGHDNLYWYRRVMGKEIKFLLHFVKESKQDESGMPNNRFLAERTGGTYSTLKVQPAELEDSGVYFCASSRRGTGGYNEQFFGPGTRLTVL.

The chain couples TRBV18 to TRBJ1-3; maybe TRBD1 (6 bases). The V end was cut by 0 bases, the J end by 0 bases, with 9 bases between. Germline loops: CDR1 KGHSH, CDR2 LQKENI. CDR3 size: 16 residues. CDR3 in DNA: TGTGCCAGCTCACCACCCAGACAGGACTCTGGAAACACCATATATTTT. Its protein is CASSPPRQDSGNTIYF.

This sequence joins TRBV10-3 and TRBJ2-5, with a weak D call TRBD2 (5 bases). This CDR3 contains 15 residues. The V end lost 10 bases, the J end lost 0 bases, and 18 bases lay between the germline ends. The germline V gene has CDR1 ENHRY and CDR2 SYGVKD. The CDR3 region has the DNA TGTGCCACCGGTGGAGGACCCCAGTACCAAGAGACCCAGTACTTC. It encodes CATGGGPQYQETQYF.

This CDR3 reads CASSLVRSSGVGGYTF. The CDR3, as DNA: TGCGCCAGCAGCTTGGTAAGGAGTTCAGGGGTCGGCGGCTACACCTTC. This chain connects TRBV5-1 to TRBJ1-2, with a possible D match to TRBD1 (6 bases). The CDR3 has 16 amino acids. Germline-derived CDR1 and CDR2 are SGHRS and YFSETQ. The V gene lost 0 bases and the J gene lost 8 bases, with 20 bases spanning the gap.

The rearrangement uses TRBV5-6 and TRBJ2-2; D call uncertain. Germline V gene data show CDR1 as SGHDT and CDR2 as YYEEEE. Trimming stripped 2 bases from V and 1 base from J, with 12 bases between. This CDR3 region has 16 residues. The CDR3 bases are TGTGCCAGCAGCTTCAGAACCGGGCAGAACACCGGGGAGCTGTTTTTT. It codes for CASSFRTGQNTGELFF.

This chain connects TRBV2 to TRBJ2-4; unclear D gene. CDR3 length: 12 amino acids. Germline CDR1 SNHLY, CDR2 FYNNEI. V was trimmed by 6 bases and J by 5 bases, leaving 8 bases between them. CDR3 DNA: TGTGCCAGCAGCCGGCCCGAAAACATTCAGTACTTC. Protein sequence: CASSRPENIQYF. The full variable domain, rest sourced from reference TRBV2 and TRBJ2-4, is EPEVTQTPSHQVTQMGQEVILRCVPISNHLYFYWYRQILGQKVEFLVSFYNNEISEKSEIFDDQFSVERPDGSNFTLKIRSTKLEDSAMYFCASSRPENIQYFGAGTRLSVL.

The chain combines TRBV30 with TRBJ2-5, with D perhaps matching TRBD1 (6 bases). The V end lost 1 base, the J end lost 5 bases, and 11 bases lay between the germline ends. The CDR3 is 13 residues long. Germline lookup yields CDR1 GTSNPN and CDR2 SVGIG (reference sequence). The chain's CDR3 is CAWSAGVAETQYF. The CDR3, as DNA: TGTGCCTGGAGTGCAGGGGTGGCCGAGACCCAGTACTTC.

V and J are TRBV29-1 and TRBJ1-2; D is possibly TRBD1 (6 bases). Deletions cut 0 bases from V and 4 bases from J, with 12 bases between. In germline, CDR1 is SQVTM, CDR2 ANQGSEA. The CDR3 covers 14 residues. The CDR3 nucleotides read TGCAGCGTTGAAGATCTAGGCAGGGGCTATGGCTACACCTTC. This gives the protein CSVEDLGRGYGYTF.

V is TRBV9 and J is TRBJ2-7; 13 bases are shared with TRBD2. J gave up 1 base and V 4 bases, and 8 bases lay outside the gene matches. This CDR3 comprises 17 residues. Germline V gene lookup returns CDR1 SGDLS and CDR2 YYNGEE. In DNA form, the CDR3 reads TGTGCCAGCAGCCTCACTAGCGGGGGGGAGATTTCCTACGAGCAGTACTTC. This gives the protein CASSLTSGGEISYEQYF.

The chain combines TRBV6-4 with TRBJ1-6; D possibly corresponds to TRBD1 (5 bases). Germline V gives CDR1 MRHNA, CDR2 SNTAGT. Trimming removed 6 bases from V and 5 bases from J, with 8 bases in between. This CDR3 spans 13 amino acids. For the CDR3, the DNA is TGTGCCAGCAGGGAGACAGATAATTCACCCCTCCACTTT. It translates to CASRETDNSPLHF.

This chain uses TRBV2 with TRBJ1-1; no clear D. This CDR3 has 15 amino acids. The V end lost 1 base, the J end lost 2 bases, and 11 bases lay between the germline ends. Per the germline V gene, CDR1 is SNHLY and CDR2 is FYNNEI. Here the CDR3 reads CASSEEAGTNTEAFF. The DNA for the CDR3 is TGTGCCAGCAGTGAAGAGGCAGGCACAAACACTGAAGCTTTCTTT.

V gene TRBV5-1 combines with J gene TRBJ1-3; D uncertain. CDR1 SGHRS and CDR2 YFSETQ come from the germline V gene. The V and J ends lost 1 base and 3 bases respectively, with 14 bases between them. This CDR3 contains 16 residues. The CDR3 nucleotides read TGCGCCAGCAGCTTGAGTGCCGAGGCATATGGAAACACCATATATTTT. Translating gives CASSLSAEAYGNTIYF.

The chain carries TRBV4-1 and TRBJ2-5; D is perhaps TRBD2 (6 bases). Trimming took 4 bases from V and 5 from J, leaving 11 bases between them. CDR1 is MGHRA, CDR2 YSYEKL, per germline. There are 13 residues in the CDR3. The CDR3: CASSPLARETQYF. The CDR3 bases are TGCGCCAGCAGCCCTCTAGCGAGGGAGACCCAGTACTTC.

Note on this clone: The same CDR3 is also encoded by other DNA sequences in this sample. The V and J genes are TRBV7-2 and TRBJ2-2; D call uncertain. Germline values: CDR1 SGHTA, CDR2 FQGNSA. V shed 4 bases and J shed 0 bases, with 3 bases lying between them. This CDR3 has 13 residues. The CDR3 DNA sequence: TGTGCCAGCAGCTCTCCGAACACCGGGGAGCTGTTTTTT. This sequence encodes CASSSPNTGELFF.

The J gene is TRBJ2-6, the V gene TRBV11-2, with TRBD1 identical over 9 bases. Losses at the gene ends were 4 bases for V and 4 bases for J; bases not matched to a gene: 11. This CDR3 spans 18 amino acids. CDR1 and CDR2 (germline): SGHAT, FQNNGV. The CDR3 protein is CASSSWTGASGGANVLTF. The CDR3 DNA reads as TGTGCCAGCAGCTCCTGGACAGGGGCGTCTGGAGGGGCCAACGTCCTGACTTTC.